The 13 T cell receptor beta chains below come from one sample, sequenced in a study of a mutant IDH1 vaccine in newly diagnosed glioma. Indicated time point: week 5, during vaccination. Each dose delivered 300 ug of mutant IDH1 20-mer peptide subcutaneously with imiquimod. Libraries were prepared by immunoSEQ multiplex PCR; TCRdb keeps only in-frame clonotypes and omits some of them. The table has about 53,000 clones, about 81% seen once. These receptors lack a known antigen. This material consisted of PBMCs, taken from a glioma patient whose treatment included an IDH1 peptide vaccine. Source of these receptors: a woman in her 50s with glioma.

Comment on this clone: The identical CDR3 is also encoded by other nucleotide sequences in the sample. The chain recombines TRBV18 with TRBJ2-7; D is perhaps TRBD1 (5 bases). CDR1 KGHSH and CDR2 LQKENI come from the germline V gene. CDR3 size: 14 residues. The ends were cut back, 0 bases at V and 4 bases at J, with 10 bases in the middle. This CDR3 reads CASSPPARDYEQYF. The CDR3 coding sequence is TGTGCCAGCTCACCACCGGCCAGGGATTACGAGCAGTACTTC.

This clone came up a few times. The rearrangement links TRBV6-7 to TRBJ2-7, with D possibly matching TRBD2 (6 bases). TRBV6-7 is treated as an ORF (open reading frame) with a function not yet certain. The ends were cut back, 0 bases at V and 3 bases at J, with 6 bases in the middle. The CDR3 totals 13 residues. The CDR3 DNA reads TGTGCCAGCAGTTACTCGCGGGGCTACGAGCAGTACTTC. Translation gives CASSYSRGYEQYF.

In its sample, this clone was seen once. The chain recombines TRBV5-6 with TRBJ2-3; D unresolved. Germline lookup yields CDR1 SGHDT and CDR2 YYEEEE. CDR3 size: 13 residues. V was clipped by 6 bases and J by 1 base, with 9 bases between them. CDR3: CASTPLGTDTQYF. The DNA for the CDR3 is TGTGCCAGCACCCCCCTCGGCACAGATACGCAGTATTTT.

The J gene is TRBJ2-3, the V gene TRBV7-9; 9 bases align to TRBD2. CDR3 length equals 17 residues. The germline V gene has CDR1 SEHNR and CDR2 FQNEAQ (reference sequence). V lost 5 bases, J lost 1 base, and 10 bases stayed unmatched. This CDR3 reads CASSALSSGGRTDTQYF. The CDR3 DNA follows: TGTGCCAGCAGCGCTTTGAGTAGCGGGGGCCGCACAGATACGCAGTATTTT.

This clone was observed once. The rearrangement uses TRBV19 and TRBJ1-6; a weak D match, TRBD1 (6 bases). Germline V CDR1 and CDR2: LNHDA, SQIVND (reference sequence). CDR3 length: 15 residues. Deletions cut 6 bases from V and 0 bases from J, with 9 bases between. CDR3: CASRRGSSYNSPLHF. The CDR3 nucleotides are TGTGCCAGTAGGAGGGGGAGCTCCTATAATTCACCCCTCCACTTT.

V and J are TRBV28 and TRBJ1-2; 7 nucleotides line up with TRBD1. CDR3 length: 11 amino acids. V lost 10 bases to trimming and J lost 6 bases; unmatched junction nucleotides: 5. From germline, CDR1 is MDHEN and CDR2 SYDVKM. CDR3: CATGQVNGYTF. The CDR3 DNA reads as TGTGCCACCGGACAGGTTAATGGCTACACCTTC.

The V gene is TRBV7-2, the J gene TRBJ2-1; 9 bases are shared with TRBD2. The germline CDR1 and CDR2 sequences are SGHTA and FQGNSA. The CDR3 covers 16 residues. V was clipped by 5 bases and J by 2 bases; unmatched bases: 7. CDR3 residues: CASSQGPSGAYNEQFF. The CDR3 bases are TGTGCCAGCAGCCAAGGGCCTAGCGGGGCCTACAATGAGCAGTTCTTC.

This clone was counted once. The rearrangement links TRBV6-6 to TRBJ1-2, with D possibly TRBD1 on 6 matching bases. Germline CDR1 MNHNY, CDR2 SVGAGI (reference sequence). The CDR3 is 14 residues long. V was shortened by 5 bases and J by 5 bases, with 15 bases between the two germline ends. The CDR3 region is CASSIRQADYGYTF. The CDR3 region has the DNA TGTGCCAGCAGTATTCGACAGGCGGATTATGGCTACACCTTC.

The chain employs TRBV5-5 and TRBJ2-7; no clear D. V was shortened by 0 bases and J by 0 bases, with 13 bases between the two germline ends. Per germline, CDR1 SGHKS and CDR2 YYEKEE (reference sequence). The CDR3 spans 16 residues. The CDR3 spells CASSLAARMSSYEQYF. CDR3 in DNA: TGTGCCAGCAGCTTGGCCGCCAGAATGAGCTCCTACGAGCAGTACTTC.

This chain uses TRBV6-6 with TRBJ1-5, with TRBD1 identical over 10 bases. CDR1 is MNHNY, CDR2 SVGAGI, per germline (reference sequence). The trim removed 0 bases at V and 7 bases at J, leaving 6 bases unmatched. The CDR3 runs to 16 residues. The CDR3 DNA follows: TGTGCCAGCAGTTACTCGATCGGACAGGGGGGACAGCCCCAGCATTTT. This translates into CASSYSIGQGGQPQHF.

V usage is TRBV5-6 and J usage is TRBJ1-1, with TRBD1 identical over 7 bases. The CDR3 spans 15 residues. V gave up 4 bases and J gave up 2 bases; unmatched junction bases: 8. Germline V lookup: CDR1 SGHDT, CDR2 YYEEEE. The CDR3 DNA follows: TGTGCCAGCAGCATACTCCGGGACAGTAACACTGAAGCTTTCTTT. It translates to CASSILRDSNTEAFF.

The genes are TRBV7-9 and TRBJ2-5; no clear D. V lost 8 bases, J lost 4 bases, and 11 bases lay in between. The CDR3 is 12 residues long. Germline V CDR1 and CDR2: SEHNR, FQNEAQ (reference sequence). The CDR3 region is CASDTVGETQYF. The CDR3 DNA reads TGTGCCAGCGACACTGTTGGAGAGACCCAGTACTTC.

The gene calls are TRBV5-4 and TRBJ1-1; D remains ambiguous. This CDR3 spans 13 amino acids. Per the germline V gene, CDR1 is SGHNT and CDR2 is YYREEE (reference sequence). With 0 bases removed from V and 2 bases from J, the gap between germline ends came to 5 bases. The CDR3, as DNA: TGTGCCAGCAGCTTGGGGATTAACACTGAAGCTTTCTTT. Translating gives CASSLGINTEAFF.